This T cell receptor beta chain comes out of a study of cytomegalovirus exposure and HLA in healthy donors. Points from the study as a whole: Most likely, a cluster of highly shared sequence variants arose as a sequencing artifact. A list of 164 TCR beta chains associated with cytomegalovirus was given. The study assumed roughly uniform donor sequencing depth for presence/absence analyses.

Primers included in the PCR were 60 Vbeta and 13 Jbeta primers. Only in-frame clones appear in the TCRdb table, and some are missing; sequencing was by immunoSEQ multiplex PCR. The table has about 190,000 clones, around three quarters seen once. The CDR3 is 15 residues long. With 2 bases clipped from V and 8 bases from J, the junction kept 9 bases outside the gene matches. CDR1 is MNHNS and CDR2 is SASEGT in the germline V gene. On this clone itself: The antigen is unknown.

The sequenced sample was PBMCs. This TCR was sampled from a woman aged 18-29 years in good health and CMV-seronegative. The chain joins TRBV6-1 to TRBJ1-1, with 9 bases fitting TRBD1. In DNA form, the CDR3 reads TGTGCCAGCAGTGAAACGGGACAGGGAGTAGGAGAAGCTTTCTTT. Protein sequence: CASSETGQGVGEAFF.